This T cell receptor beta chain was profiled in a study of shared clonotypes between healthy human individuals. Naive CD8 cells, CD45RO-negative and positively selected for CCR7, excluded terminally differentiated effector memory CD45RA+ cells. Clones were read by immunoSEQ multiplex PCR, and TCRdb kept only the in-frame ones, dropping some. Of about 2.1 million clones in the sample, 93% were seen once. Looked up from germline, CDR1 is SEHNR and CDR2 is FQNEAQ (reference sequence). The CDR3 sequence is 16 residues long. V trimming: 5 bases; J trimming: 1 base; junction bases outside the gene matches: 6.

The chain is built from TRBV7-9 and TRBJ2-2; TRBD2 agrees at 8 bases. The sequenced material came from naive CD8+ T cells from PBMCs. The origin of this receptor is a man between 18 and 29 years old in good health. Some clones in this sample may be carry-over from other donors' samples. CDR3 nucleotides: TGTGCCAGCAGCGATCGGAGCGGGAGGAACACCGGGGAGCTGTTTTTT. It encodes CASSDRSGRNTGELFF. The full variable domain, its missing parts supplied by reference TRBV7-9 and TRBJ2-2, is DTGVSQNPRHKITKRGQNVTFRCDPISEHNRLYWYRQTLGQGPEFLTYFQNEAQLEKSRLLSDRFSAERPKGSFSTLEIQRTEQGDSAMYLCASSDRSGRNTGELFFGEGSRLTVL.